Shown below are 25 T cell receptor beta chains from a single sample sequenced in a study of PD-1 blockade in classical Hodgkin lymphoma. The protocol was immunoSEQ multiplex PCR, while the TCRdb copy is restricted to in-frame clones and leaves out a portion. Among fewer than 100,000 clones listed, about 93% were seen once. Time point described: cycle 4 day 1 (C4D1), after more than five weeks of nivolumab. Every patient was affected by relapse after autologous stem cell transplantation, while exposure to brentuximab vedotin was not uniform. The sequencing here drew on peripheral blood mononuclear cells (PBMCs), taken before the fourth cycle of nivolumab. These receptors originate from a human donor with classical Hodgkin lymphoma.

V is TRBV6-1 and J is TRBJ2-7; D remains ambiguous. The CDR3 runs 13 residues. Germline V lookup: CDR1 MNHNS, CDR2 SASEGT. Trimming left V 2 bases short and J 11 bases short, with 16 bases between. CDR3 protein: CASSESSDVGEYF. As DNA, the CDR3 is TGTGCCAGCAGTGAATCGTCGGACGTTGGAGAGTACTTC.

The CDR3 DNA sequence: TGTGCCAGCAGTCCTACAGGGCCACGGCGAGGAGATACGCAGTATTTT. Its protein is CASSPTGPRRGDTQYF. This rearrangement joins TRBV28 to TRBJ2-3; D is possibly TRBD1 (6 bases). The CDR3 spans 16 residues. Between the trimmed V and J ends, which lost 5 bases and 5 bases, there was a span of 20 bases. The germline V gene has CDR1 MDHEN and CDR2 SYDVKM.

This chain links TRBV11-2 with TRBJ1-4; D might be TRBD1 (5 bases). V shed 5 bases and J shed 5 bases, with 18 bases lying between them. Germline CDR1 and CDR2: SGHAT and FQNNGV. The CDR3 length is 16 residues. The CDR3 coding sequence is TGTGCCAGCAGCGTGAGGCTGGGAGGGGTCAATGAAAAACTGTTTTTT. This gives the protein CASSVRLGGVNEKLFF.

This clone was seen only once. This chain uses TRBV10-3 with TRBJ1-2; possibly TRBD1 for D (5 bases). Per the germline V gene, CDR1 is ENHRY and CDR2 is SYGVKD. The V end was cut by 5 bases, the J end by 7 bases, with 17 bases between. The CDR3 totals 14 residues. CDR3 sequence (DNA): TGTGCCATCAGTTTGGGACGGGGAATGGGTGGCTACACCTTC. It is translated as CAISLGRGMGGYTF.

This clone has just a few counts. The rearrangement links TRBV30 to TRBJ1-1; possibly TRBD1 for D (5 bases). V lost 8 bases and J 6 bases, leaving 16 bases between the germline ends. Per germline, CDR1 GTSNPN and CDR2 SVGIG (reference sequence). This CDR3 comprises 12 residues. This CDR3 is CALRDWSAEAFF. DNA for the CDR3: TGTGCCCTCCGGGACTGGAGCGCTGAAGCTTTCTTT.

The chain carries TRBV11-2 and TRBJ2-7; possible D gene TRBD1, 6 bases. This CDR3 is built from 15 residues. CDR1 is SGHAT, CDR2 FQNNGV, per germline. The V gene lost 5 bases and the J gene lost 0 bases, with 14 bases spanning the gap. The CDR3 here is CASSPLTGNSYEQYF. In DNA, the CDR3 is TGTGCCAGCAGCCCGCTGACAGGTAACTCCTACGAGCAGTACTTC.

The rearrangement links TRBV9 to TRBJ2-7; no clear D gene. This CDR3 contains 14 residues. Trimming took 0 bases from V and 4 from J, leaving 11 bases between them. Per germline, CDR1 SGDLS and CDR2 YYNGEE. CDR3 nucleotide sequence: TGTGCCAGCAGCGTAGGGCAGACACTGTACGAGCAGTACTTC. Translation: CASSVGQTLYEQYF.

The chain carries TRBV2 and TRBJ2-7, with D maybe TRBD2 (6 bases). V dropped 8 bases and J dropped 5 bases, with 19 bases sitting between them. The CDR3 is 14 residues long. CDR1 is SNHLY, CDR2 FYNNEI, per germline. CDR3 bases: TGTGCCAGCTGGTCATTAGCGGAGGCCCACGAGCAGTACTTC. Translated, it gives CASWSLAEAHEQYF.

V gene TRBV9 combines with J gene TRBJ2-3, with 11 positions matching TRBD2. This CDR3 spans 18 amino acids. The V gene's germline CDR1 is SGDLS and CDR2 YYNGEE. The junction had 10 bases not matched to a gene; V was cut back by 2 bases and J by 2 bases. This CDR3 reads CASSVRGSGLAVTDTQYF. The CDR3 DNA follows: TGTGCCAGCAGCGTGAGGGGCTCGGGACTAGCGGTCACAGATACGCAGTATTTT.

This chain connects TRBV28 to TRBJ1-5; no clear D gene. The germline V and J ends were trimmed by 3 bases and 7 bases, with 19 bases remaining between them. Germline CDR1 and CDR2: MDHEN and SYDVKM. The CDR3 length is 16 residues. The CDR3 region is CASSLRTGLSGQPQHF. The DNA for the CDR3 is TGTGCCAGCAGTTTGCGTACCGGTCTTAGTGGACAGCCCCAGCATTTT.

The gene calls are TRBV28 and TRBJ1-4, with D hard to call. With 2 bases removed from V and 8 bases from J, the gap between germline ends came to 12 bases. The CDR3 has 14 residues. The germline V gene has CDR1 MDHEN and CDR2 SYDVKM. The DNA for the CDR3 is TGTGCCAGCAGTTTAATTGGGTCCGAGGAAAAACTGTTTTTT. It yields the protein CASSLIGSEEKLFF.

The CDR3 protein is CASKKGVVGYEQYF. The CDR3 DNA reads as TGTGCCAGCAAAAAGGGGGTGGTGGGGTACGAGCAGTACTTC. The rearrangement uses TRBV28 and TRBJ2-7, with a tentative D call TRBD1 (6 bases). V lost 7 bases to trimming and J lost 4 bases, with 17 bases between them. Germline-derived CDR1 and CDR2 are MDHEN and SYDVKM. This CDR3 comprises 14 residues.

The chain uses TRBV27 and TRBJ1-6; a possible D gene is TRBD1 (6 bases). The CDR3 totals 15 residues. Germline-derived CDR1 and CDR2 are MNHEY and SMNVEV (reference sequence). Trimming shortened V by 2 bases and J by 10 bases, and 15 bases separated the two germline ends. The CDR3 here is CASSLRGGVLSPLHF. CDR3 sequence (DNA): TGTGCCAGCAGTTTAAGAGGGGGGGTTTTATCACCCCTCCACTTT.

In this sample, this clone turned up a few times. The rearrangement joins TRBV2 to TRBJ1-2, with TRBD1 matching over 9 bases. Losses at the gene ends were 11 bases for V and 6 bases for J; bases not matched to a gene: 10. The germline CDR1 and CDR2 sequences are SNHLY and FYNNEI. The CDR3 totals 13 residues. Here the CDR3 DNA reads TGTGCCCTGGGGGACAGGGCGTTGAATGGCTACACCTTC. Translation: CALGDRALNGYTF.

This chain uses TRBV19 with TRBJ1-5, with a possible D match to TRBD1 (5 bases). V lost 7 bases to trimming and J lost 1 base, with 17 bases between them. CDR3 length: 16 amino acids. CDR1 is LNHDA, CDR2 SQIVND, per germline (reference sequence). CDR3 region: CASKGDYRISNQPQHF. CDR3 sequence (DNA): TGTGCCAGTAAAGGGGACTATAGGATCAGCAATCAGCCCCAGCATTTT.

This clone was detected only once. The chain couples TRBV2 to TRBJ1-1; TRBD1 might be the D (6 bases). CDR1 is SNHLY, CDR2 FYNNEI, per germline. Trimming took off 5 bases at V and 5 bases at J, with 15 bases between the two ends. The CDR3 spans 14 residues. The CDR3 DNA is TGTGCCAGCAGTCTCCTAGGGGGATTTACTGAAGCTTTCTTT. It specifies CASSLLGGFTEAFF.

V gene TRBV28 combines with J gene TRBJ2-7; TRBD2 agrees at 7 bases. The CDR3 runs to 12 residues. Germline values: CDR1 MDHEN, CDR2 SYDVKM. The J segment lost 7 bases and the V segment lost 3 bases, leaving 3 bases of the junction unmatched. CDR3 protein: CASSFAGAEQYF. Written as DNA, the CDR3 is TGTGCCAGCAGTTTTGCGGGAGCTGAGCAGTACTTC.

This chain links TRBV30 with TRBJ1-4, with a tentative D call TRBD1 (5 bases). The V end was cut by 2 bases, the J end by 8 bases, with 12 bases between. The CDR3 runs 13 residues. Germline CDR1 is GTSNPN and CDR2 is SVGIG (reference sequence). In nucleotides, the CDR3 is TGTGCCTGGAGTCCCGGGAGGGACGAAAAACTGTTTTTT. This sequence encodes CAWSPGRDEKLFF.

The rearrangement links TRBV7-9 to TRBJ2-7; D may be TRBD2 (6 bases). The CDR3 loop spans 17 amino acids. The V and J ends lost 2 bases and 2 bases respectively, with 19 bases between them. The germline V gene has CDR1 SEHNR and CDR2 FQNEAQ (reference sequence). CDR3 nucleotides: TGTGCCAGCAGCTTATTGGGAGAGATGGGGGGAACCTACGAGCAGTACTTC. Translation: CASSLLGEMGGTYEQYF.

This chain joins TRBV29-1 and TRBJ2-6; D perhaps matches TRBD1 (6 bases). CDR1 is SQVTM, CDR2 ANQGSEA, per germline. The CDR3 contains 17 residues. DNA of the CDR3: TGCGGCATAATAGGGAAGGGGGTAGGGTCTGGGGCCAACGTCCTGACTTTC. It translates to CGIIGKGVGSGANVLTF.

J is TRBJ2-3 and V is TRBV29-1; 9 bases are a match to TRBD1. The germline V gene encodes CDR1 SQVTM and CDR2 ANQGSEA. The CDR3 has 16 residues. V trimming: 4 bases; J trimming: 6 bases; junction bases outside the gene matches: 14. CDR3 nucleotides: TGCAGCGTTGCTTTTACACAGGGGGCTCAAATGGATACGCAGTATTTT. Its translation is CSVAFTQGAQMDTQYF.

The chain uses TRBV11-1 and TRBJ2-1; TRBD1 matches at 10 bases. The CDR3 is 17 amino acids. Per germline, CDR1 SGHAT and CDR2 FQDESV (reference sequence). Trimming took 0 bases from V and 4 from J; bases not matched to a gene: 6. CDR3 DNA: TGTGCCAGCAGCTTAGCCGTCGGGACAGGGGCTTACAATGAGCAGTTCTTC. Encoded protein: CASSLAVGTGAYNEQFF. The full variable domain, in which reference TRBV11-1 and TRBJ2-1 provide the parts outside the CDR3, is EAEVAQSPRYKITEKSQAVAFWCDPISGHATLYWYRQILGQGPELLVQFQDESVVDDSQLPKDRFSAERLKGVDSTLKIQPAELGDSAMYLCASSLAVGTGAYNEQFFGPGTRLTVL.

V usage is TRBV28 and J usage is TRBJ2-1; 7 bases match TRBD2. Germline assignment: CDR1 MDHEN and CDR2 SYDVKM. The CDR3 totals 15 residues. The V and J ends lost 1 base and 0 bases, in that order; junction bases with no gene match: 0. CDR3: CASSLSGGSYNEQFF. The CDR3 region has the DNA TGTGCCAGCAGTTTATCGGGGGGCTCCTACAATGAGCAGTTCTTC.

The chain links TRBV6-5 to TRBJ1-4; D is possibly TRBD1 (5 bases). Deletions cut 6 bases from V and 0 bases from J, with 11 bases between. Germline lookup yields CDR1 MNHEY and CDR2 SVGAGI. The CDR3 has 15 residues. The DNA of the CDR3 is TGTGCCAGCAGGTCCCAGGGATCAACTAATGAAAAACTGTTTTTT. Translated, it gives CASRSQGSTNEKLFF.

The chain joins TRBV5-6 to TRBJ2-2; TRBD1 aligns across 10 bases. The CDR3 contains 15 residues. Germline V lookup: CDR1 SGHDT, CDR2 YYEEEE. V shed 5 bases and J 3 bases; nucleotides not matched to a gene: 4. The CDR3 reads CASSPGTGDTGELFF. Here the CDR3 DNA reads TGTGCCAGCAGTCCCGGGACAGGGGACACCGGGGAGCTGTTTTTT.